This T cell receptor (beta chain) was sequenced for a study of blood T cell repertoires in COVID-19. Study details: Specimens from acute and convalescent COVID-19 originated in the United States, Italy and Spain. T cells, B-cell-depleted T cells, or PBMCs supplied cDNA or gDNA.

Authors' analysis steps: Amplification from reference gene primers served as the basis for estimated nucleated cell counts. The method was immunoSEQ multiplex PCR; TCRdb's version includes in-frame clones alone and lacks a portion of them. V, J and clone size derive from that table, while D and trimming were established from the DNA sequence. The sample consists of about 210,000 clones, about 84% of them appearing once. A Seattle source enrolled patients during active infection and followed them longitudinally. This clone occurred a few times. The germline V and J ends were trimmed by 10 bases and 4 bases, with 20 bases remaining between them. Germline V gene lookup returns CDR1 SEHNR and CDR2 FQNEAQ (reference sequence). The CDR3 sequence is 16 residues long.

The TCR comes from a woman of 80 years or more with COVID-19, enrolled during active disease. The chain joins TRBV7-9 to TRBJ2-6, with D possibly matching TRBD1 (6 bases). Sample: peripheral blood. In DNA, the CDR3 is TGTGCCACCCCGGGACAACAAAACGTAGGGGCCAACGTCCTGACTTTC. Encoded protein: CATPGQQNVGANVLTF.